The next 28 T cell receptor beta chains were all read from a single sample in a study of OX40 agonist ivuxolimab in advanced cancers. Libraries were prepared by immunoSEQ multiplex PCR; TCRdb keeps only in-frame clonotypes and omits some of them. The sample includes about 51,000 clones, about nine tenths seen only once; the top ten take roughly 3.5%. This material consisted of CD4+ or CD8+ T cells sorted from blood, taken in a trial of the OX40 agonist ivuxolimab. These TCRs come from an adult with an advanced solid tumor such as melanoma, head and neck, liver or kidney cancer.

In DNA, the CDR3 is TGTGCCAGCACATGGGAGAAGGGACTAGGGGTTCATGAGCAGTTCTTC. Protein sequence: CASTWEKGLGVHEQFF. The chain is built from TRBV6-6 and TRBJ2-1; 8 positions match TRBD2. Germline CDR1 and CDR2: MNHNY and SVGAGI (reference sequence). The CDR3 runs 16 residues. Germline trimming cut 7 bases from V and 8 bases from J; bases unmatched to any gene: 16.

The CDR3 reads CASSPPGGSFHEQYF. The CDR3 coding sequence is TGTGCCAGCAGCCCGCCGGGGGGGTCCTTTCACGAGCAGTACTTC. This chain uses TRBV27 with TRBJ2-7; 8 nucleotides agree with TRBD2. The CDR3 has 15 amino acids. The trim removed 6 bases at V and 5 bases at J, leaving 12 bases unmatched. Looked up from germline, CDR1 is MNHEY and CDR2 is SMNVEV (reference sequence).

This rearrangement joins TRBV28 to TRBJ2-5; no clear D. CDR1 is MDHEN and CDR2 is SYDVKM in the germline V gene. V was clipped by 1 base and J by 1 base, with 7 bases between them. The CDR3 loop spans 14 amino acids. The CDR3 sequence is CASSLSLPQETQYF. For the CDR3, the DNA is TGTGCCAGCAGTTTATCCCTCCCCCAAGAGACCCAGTACTTC.

This clone appeared a single time. The chain carries TRBV10-3 and TRBJ2-3, with D perhaps assigned TRBD1 or TRBD2 (5 bases each). The CDR3 extends over 14 amino acids. The V end lost 2 bases, the J end lost 9 bases, and 15 bases lay between the germline ends. Germline-derived CDR1 and CDR2 are ENHRY and SYGVKD. This CDR3 is CAISEGTFTGTQYF. The CDR3, as DNA: TGTGCCATCAGTGAGGGGACCTTCACGGGCACGCAGTATTTT.

The V gene is TRBV30, the J gene TRBJ2-5, with 7 bases that match TRBD2. V lost 7 bases, J lost 2 bases, and 10 bases stayed unmatched. Germline CDR1 and CDR2: GTSNPN and SVGIG (reference sequence). This CDR3 is 14 amino acids long. The CDR3 region has the DNA TGTGCCTCCACACGGGGGGTCTTGCAAGAGACCCAGTACTTC. It encodes CASTRGVLQETQYF.

The J gene is TRBJ2-2, the V gene TRBV9; D gene ambiguous. The CDR3 contains 14 residues. V was trimmed by 4 bases and J by 6 bases, leaving 13 bases between them. Germline V lookup: CDR1 SGDLS, CDR2 YYNGEE. CDR3 loop: CASSPWTGSGELFF. As DNA, the CDR3 is TGTGCCAGCAGCCCATGGACCGGGTCCGGGGAGCTGTTTTTT. The variable domain in full, with the rest retrieved from reference TRBV9 and TRBJ2-2, is DSGVTQTPKHLITATGQRVTLRCSPRSGDLSVYWYQQSLDQGLQFLIQYYNGEERAKGNILERFSAQQFPDLHSELNLSSLELGDSALYFCASSPWTGSGELFFGEGSRLTVL.

This chain joins TRBV29-1 and TRBJ2-2; no firm D call. The CDR3 extends over 11 amino acids. Germline V CDR1 and CDR2: SQVTM, ANQGSEA. The V end was cut by 1 base, the J end by 8 bases, with 5 bases between. CDR3 sequence: CSVEVRGELFF. The CDR3 DNA sequence: TGCAGCGTTGAAGTTCGTGGGGAGCTGTTTTTT.

V gene TRBV27 combines with J gene TRBJ2-3; the D is unclear. V was trimmed by 4 bases and J by 7 bases, leaving 6 bases between them. There are 11 residues in the CDR3. Germline CDR1 reads MNHEY; CDR2 reads SMNVEV (reference sequence). The CDR3 nucleotides read TGTGCCAGCAGTTCCTCGTATACGCAGTATTTT. This encodes CASSSSYTQYF.

The chain recombines TRBV10-3 with TRBJ2-4, with no clear D. Germline V gene data show CDR1 as ENHRY and CDR2 as SYGVKD. Deletions cut 2 bases from V and 0 bases from J, with 8 bases between. The CDR3 is 15 amino acids. The CDR3, as DNA: TGTGCCATCAGTGAGGGTATCCTAGCCAAAAACATTCAGTACTTC. Its protein product is CAISEGILAKNIQYF.

This sequence joins TRBV25-1 and TRBJ2-5; a weak D match, TRBD2 (5 bases). The CDR3 contains 14 residues. V lost 2 bases and J 5 bases, leaving 12 bases between the germline ends. Germline CDR1 and CDR2: MGHDK and SYGVNS. CDR3 amino acids: CASSEPGRGETQYF. The CDR3 nucleotides read TGTGCCAGCAGTGAACCGGGCCGAGGGGAGACCCAGTACTTC.

This clone was counted a single time. The chain combines TRBV5-1 with TRBJ1-4, with 7 bases that match TRBD1. This CDR3 is built from 17 residues. Trimming removed 1 base from V and 1 base from J; junction bases left unmatched: 7. CDR1 is SGHRS and CDR2 is YFSETQ in the germline V gene. The CDR3 sequence: CASSLQGGTKTNEKLFF. Written as DNA, the CDR3 is TGCGCCAGCAGCTTGCAAGGGGGCACGAAAACTAATGAAAAACTGTTTTTT. Combining the CDR3 with reference TRBV5-1 and TRBJ1-4 gives the whole variable domain KAGVTQTPRYLIKTRGQQVTLSCSPISGHRSVSWYQQTPGQGLQFLFEYFSETQRNKGNFPGRFSGRQFSNSRSEMNVSTLELGDSALYLCASSLQGGTKTNEKLFFGSGTQLSVL.

The rearrangement joins TRBV9 to TRBJ1-1, with TRBD1 matching over 10 bases. In germline, CDR1 is SGDLS, CDR2 YYNGEE. J was trimmed by 2 bases and V by 3 bases; bases with no gene match: 4. The CDR3 sequence is 15 residues long. CDR3: CASSARQGANTEAFF. In DNA form, the CDR3 reads TGTGCCAGCAGCGCCAGACAGGGGGCAAACACTGAAGCTTTCTTT. Filled out from reference TRBV9 and TRBJ1-1, the complete variable domain reads DSGVTQTPKHLITATGQRVTLRCSPRSGDLSVYWYQQSLDQGLQFLIQYYNGEERAKGNILERFSAQQFPDLHSELNLSSLELGDSALYFCASSARQGANTEAFFGQGTRLTVV.

The chain is built from TRBV5-6 and TRBJ1-2; D is unclear. The length of the CDR3 is 13 residues. Trimming stripped 4 bases from V and 1 base from J, with 8 bases between. The germline V gene has CDR1 SGHDT and CDR2 YYEEEE. CDR3 loop: CASSPARNYGYTF. In DNA form, the CDR3 reads TGTGCCAGCAGCCCGGCACGTAACTATGGCTACACCTTC.

V gene TRBV11-2 combines with J gene TRBJ1-4; possibly TRBD1 for D (5 bases). V lost 3 bases and J 7 bases, leaving 15 bases between the germline ends. Germline CDR1 and CDR2: SGHAT and FQNNGV. The CDR3 is made up of 15 amino acids. The CDR3 is CASSLGRGLSEKLFF. For the CDR3, the DNA is TGTGCCAGCAGCTTGGGACGCGGACTATCTGAAAAACTGTTTTTT.

V is TRBV9 and J is TRBJ2-7; the match to TRBD2 covers 16 bases. Looked up from germline, CDR1 is SGDLS and CDR2 is YYNGEE. The V segment lost 0 bases and the J segment 2 bases; nucleotides outside the gene matches: 5. The CDR3 is 18 amino acids. As DNA, the CDR3 is TGTGCCAGCAGCGTAGCTGGGGGACTAGCGGGAGGGGCCTACGAGCAGTACTTC. This sequence encodes CASSVAGGLAGGAYEQYF.

The chain links TRBV6-6 to TRBJ2-5, with D maybe TRBD2 (5 bases). Judging by the DNA end, TRBJ2-7 fits better; the J call may be wrong. Germline V lookup: CDR1 MNHNY, CDR2 SVGAGI (reference sequence). The CDR3 spans 13 residues. The CDR3 here is CASSYLAVYEQYF. The DNA of the CDR3 is TGTGCCAGCAGTTATCTAGCTGTGTACGAGCAGTACTTC.

This clone has only one observation. The rearrangement uses TRBV7-8 and TRBJ2-7; D tentatively reads TRBD1 or TRBD2 (5 bases each). CDR3 size: 14 residues. Germline lookup yields CDR1 SGHVS and CDR2 FQNEAQ. Trimming took off 0 bases at V and 6 bases at J, with 12 bases between the two ends. CDR3 residues: CASSLAGTVGEQYF. CDR3 in DNA: TGTGCCAGCAGCTTAGCCGGGACCGTAGGCGAGCAGTACTTC.

Worth noting for this clone: Other DNA sequences within the sample encode an identical CDR3. The chain carries TRBV6-5 and TRBJ1-2; no definite D call. The V end was cut by 2 bases, the J end by 6 bases, with 7 bases between. Germline-derived CDR1 and CDR2 are MNHEY and SVGAGI. There are 12 residues in the CDR3. The DNA for the CDR3 is TGTGCCAGCAGTTACCCGGGAAATGGCTACACCTTC. The encoded protein is CASSYPGNGYTF.

This sequence joins TRBV18 and TRBJ2-7, with D possibly TRBD2 on 5 matching bases. This CDR3 has 14 amino acids. From germline, CDR1 is KGHSH and CDR2 LQKENI. Trimming took off 3 bases at V and 0 bases at J, with 9 bases between the two ends. The chain's CDR3 is CASSPRRNSYEQYF. In nucleotides, the CDR3 is TGTGCCAGCTCACCGAGGAGGAACTCCTACGAGCAGTACTTC.

The chain employs TRBV29-1 and TRBJ2-3; no definite D call. CDR1 is SQVTM, CDR2 ANQGSEA, per germline. The germline V and J ends were trimmed by 3 bases and 0 bases, with 7 bases remaining between them. The CDR3 length is 13 residues. The CDR3 DNA follows: TGCAGCGTTGACGGTCCAAGCACAGATACGCAGTATTTT. This translates into CSVDGPSTDTQYF.

The chain carries TRBV28 and TRBJ1-1; a weak D match, TRBD1 (5 bases). Germline assignment: CDR1 MDHEN and CDR2 SYDVKM. V was clipped by 5 bases and J by 1 base, with 11 bases between them. The CDR3 runs 14 residues. DNA for the CDR3: TGTGCCAGCAGTGACCCGGGGGAGAACACTGAAGCTTTCTTT. Its translation: CASSDPGENTEAFF.

This clone was detected a few times. The chain has TRBV9 and TRBJ1-5; D is undetermined. Germline assignment: CDR1 SGDLS and CDR2 YYNGEE. Trimming pared 2 bases from V and 3 bases from J, leaving 9 bases between. The CDR3 extends over 14 amino acids. The CDR3 DNA follows: TGTGCCAGCAGCGTCTGGCAGACCAATCAGCCCCAGCATTTT. As protein: CASSVWQTNQPQHF.

The rearrangement joins TRBV2 to TRBJ1-2; D is unresolved. The CDR3 has 13 residues. V gave up 6 bases and J gave up 6 bases, with 14 bases separating them. The germline CDR1 and CDR2 sequences are SNHLY and FYNNEI. The CDR3 loop reads CASRVSGDDGYTF. The CDR3 DNA reads as TGTGCCAGCAGGGTCTCAGGCGATGATGGCTACACCTTC.

The chain links TRBV10-3 to TRBJ2-7; D might be TRBD2 (5 bases). The CDR3 consists of 14 residues. V was shortened by 3 bases and J by 1 base, with 10 bases between the two germline ends. CDR1 is ENHRY, CDR2 SYGVKD, per germline. CDR3 in amino acids: CAISETRGSYEQYF. The CDR3 nucleotides are TGTGCCATCAGTGAAACACGGGGATCCTACGAGCAGTACTTC.

The rearrangement links TRBV18 to TRBJ2-1; no clear D. Germline-derived CDR1 and CDR2 are KGHSH and LQKENI. The CDR3 loop spans 15 amino acids. The V end was cut by 1 base, the J end by 6 bases, with 13 bases between. The CDR3: CASSPLPRIANEQFF. CDR3 bases: TGTGCCAGCTCACCACTGCCTCGAATCGCCAATGAGCAGTTCTTC.

This chain joins TRBV9 and TRBJ2-7; TRBD1 might be the D (7 bases). Trimming left V 3 bases short and J 1 base short, with 14 bases between. CDR1 is SGDLS, CDR2 YYNGEE, per germline. CDR3 length equals 15 residues. The CDR3 DNA is TGTGCCAGCAGCGGCGGCCAGGGGGGTTCCTACGAGCAGTACTTC. Translation: CASSGGQGGSYEQYF.

The chain carries TRBV11-2 and TRBJ2-2; no firm D call. Per the germline V gene, CDR1 is SGHAT and CDR2 is FQNNGV. The ends were cut back, 2 bases at V and 7 bases at J, with 11 bases in the middle. The CDR3 totals 14 residues. CDR3 loop: CASSLTLVGGELFF. The DNA of the CDR3 is TGTGCCAGCAGCTTAACGCTAGTTGGCGGGGAGCTGTTTTTT.

This sequence joins TRBV19 and TRBJ2-5; D may be TRBD2 (5 bases). This CDR3 is built from 14 residues. Trimming shortened V by 4 bases and J by 5 bases, and 14 bases separated the two germline ends. CDR1 LNHDA and CDR2 SQIVND come from the germline V gene (reference sequence). The CDR3 region is CASSRERWEETQYF. For the CDR3, the DNA is TGTGCCAGTAGTAGGGAGAGGTGGGAGGAGACCCAGTACTTC.